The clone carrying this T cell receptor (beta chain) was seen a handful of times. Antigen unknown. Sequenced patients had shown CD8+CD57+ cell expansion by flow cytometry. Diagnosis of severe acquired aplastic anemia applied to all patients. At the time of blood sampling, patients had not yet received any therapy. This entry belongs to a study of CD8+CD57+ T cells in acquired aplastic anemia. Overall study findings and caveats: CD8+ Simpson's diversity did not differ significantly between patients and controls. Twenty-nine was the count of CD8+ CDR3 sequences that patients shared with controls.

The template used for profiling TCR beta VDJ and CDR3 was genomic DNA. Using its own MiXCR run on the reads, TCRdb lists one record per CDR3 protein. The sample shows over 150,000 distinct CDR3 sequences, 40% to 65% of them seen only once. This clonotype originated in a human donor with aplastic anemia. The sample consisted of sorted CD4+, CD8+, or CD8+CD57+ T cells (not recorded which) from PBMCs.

The CDR3 loop is CATSRGTGEQYF. DNA of the CDR3: TGTGCCACCAGCAGAGGGACGGGCGAGCAGTACTTC. The chain couples TRBV15 to TRBJ2-7; D not certain. The CDR3 totals 12 residues. The V end was cut by 1 base, the J end by 6 bases, with 7 bases between. Per germline, CDR1 LNHNV and CDR2 YYDKDF (reference sequence).